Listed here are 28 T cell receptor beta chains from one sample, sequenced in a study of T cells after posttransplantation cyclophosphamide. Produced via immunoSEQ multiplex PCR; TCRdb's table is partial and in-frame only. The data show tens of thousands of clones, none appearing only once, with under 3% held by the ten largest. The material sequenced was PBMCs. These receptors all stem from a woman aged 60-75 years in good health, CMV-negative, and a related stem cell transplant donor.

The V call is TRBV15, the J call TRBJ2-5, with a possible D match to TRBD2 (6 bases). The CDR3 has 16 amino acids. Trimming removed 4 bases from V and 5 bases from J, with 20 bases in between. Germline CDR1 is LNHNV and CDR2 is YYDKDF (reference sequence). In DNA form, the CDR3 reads TGTGCCACCAGCAACGCCCGGGGGACCTGGGTTGAGACCCAGTACTTC. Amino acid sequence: CATSNARGTWVETQYF.

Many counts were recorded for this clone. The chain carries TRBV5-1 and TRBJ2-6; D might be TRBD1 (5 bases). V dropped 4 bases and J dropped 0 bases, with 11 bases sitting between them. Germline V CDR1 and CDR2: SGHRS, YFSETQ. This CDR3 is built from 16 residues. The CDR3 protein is CASSPTANSGANVLTF. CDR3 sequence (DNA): TGCGCCAGCAGCCCGACAGCTAACTCTGGGGCCAACGTCCTGACTTTC.

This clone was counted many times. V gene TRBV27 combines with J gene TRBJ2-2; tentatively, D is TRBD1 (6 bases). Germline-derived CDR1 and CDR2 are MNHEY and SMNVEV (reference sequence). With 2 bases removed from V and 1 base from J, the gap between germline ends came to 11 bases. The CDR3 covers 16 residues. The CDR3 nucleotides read TGTGCCAGCAGTTTAGCGCCGGGACAGAACACCGGGGAGCTGTTTTTT. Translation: CASSLAPGQNTGELFF.

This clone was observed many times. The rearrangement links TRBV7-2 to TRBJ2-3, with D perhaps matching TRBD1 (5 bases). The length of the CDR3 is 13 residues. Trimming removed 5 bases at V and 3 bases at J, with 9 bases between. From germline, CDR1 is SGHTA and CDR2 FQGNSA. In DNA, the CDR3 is TGTGCCAGCAGCACTCGACAGACAGATACGCAGTATTTT. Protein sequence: CASSTRQTDTQYF.

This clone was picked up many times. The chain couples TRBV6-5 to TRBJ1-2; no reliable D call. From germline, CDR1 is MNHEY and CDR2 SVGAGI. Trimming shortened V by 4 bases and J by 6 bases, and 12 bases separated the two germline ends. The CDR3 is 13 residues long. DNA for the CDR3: TGTGCCAGCAGTTCCCTTTCTACGGATGGCTACACCTTC. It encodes CASSSLSTDGYTF.

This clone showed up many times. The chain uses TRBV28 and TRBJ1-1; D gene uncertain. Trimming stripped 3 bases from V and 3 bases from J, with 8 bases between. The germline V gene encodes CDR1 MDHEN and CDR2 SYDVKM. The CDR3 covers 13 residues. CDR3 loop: CASSLSVDTEAFF. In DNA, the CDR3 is TGTGCCAGCAGTTTGAGCGTGGACACTGAAGCTTTCTTT.

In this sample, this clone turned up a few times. The CDR3 DNA sequence: TGTGCCAGCAGACTCGGGTACTCTGGGGCCAACGTCCTGACTTTC. This gives the protein CASRLGYSGANVLTF. V and J are TRBV6-5 and TRBJ2-6; unclear D gene. Trimming left V 6 bases short and J 0 bases short, with 9 bases between. The CDR3 has 15 amino acids. Germline V gene data show CDR1 as MNHEY and CDR2 as SVGAGI.

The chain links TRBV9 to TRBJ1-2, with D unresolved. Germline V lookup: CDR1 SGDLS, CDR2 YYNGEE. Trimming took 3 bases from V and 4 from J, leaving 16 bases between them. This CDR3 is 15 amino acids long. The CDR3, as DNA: TGTGCCAGCAGCGCTCAACCGCACTCGATCTATGGCTACACCTTC. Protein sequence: CASSAQPHSIYGYTF.

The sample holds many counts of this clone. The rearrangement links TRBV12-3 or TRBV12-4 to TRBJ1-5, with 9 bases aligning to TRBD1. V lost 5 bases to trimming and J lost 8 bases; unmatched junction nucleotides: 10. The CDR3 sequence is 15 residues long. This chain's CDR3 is CASSGGQGLLKPQHF. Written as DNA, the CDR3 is TGTGCCAGCAGTGGTGGACAGGGGTTACTGAAGCCCCAGCATTTT.

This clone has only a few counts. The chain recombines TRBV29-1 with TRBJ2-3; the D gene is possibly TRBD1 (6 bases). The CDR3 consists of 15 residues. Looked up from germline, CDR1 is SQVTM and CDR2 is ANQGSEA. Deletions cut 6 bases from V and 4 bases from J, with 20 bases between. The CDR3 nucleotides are TGCAGCGTCCAACCGGGACACGGAAAGGCAGATACGCAGTATTTT. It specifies CSVQPGHGKADTQYF.

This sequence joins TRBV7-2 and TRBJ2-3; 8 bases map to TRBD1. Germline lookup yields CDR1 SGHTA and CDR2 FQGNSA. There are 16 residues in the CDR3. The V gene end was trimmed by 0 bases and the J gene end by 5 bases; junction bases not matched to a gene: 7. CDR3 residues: CASSLAGQVLGDTQYF. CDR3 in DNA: TGTGCCAGCAGCTTAGCGGGACAGGTTCTTGGAGATACGCAGTATTTT.

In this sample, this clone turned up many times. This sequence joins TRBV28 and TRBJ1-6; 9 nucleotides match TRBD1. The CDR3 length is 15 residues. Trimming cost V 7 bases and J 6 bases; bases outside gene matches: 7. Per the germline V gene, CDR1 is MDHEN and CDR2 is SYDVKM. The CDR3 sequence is CASTGDRAFNSPLHF. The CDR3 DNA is TGTGCCAGCACCGGGGACAGGGCTTTTAATTCACCCCTCCACTTT. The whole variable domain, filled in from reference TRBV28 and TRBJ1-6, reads DVKVTQSSRYLVKRTGEKVFLECVQDMDHENMFWYRQDPGLGLRLIYFSYDVKMKEKGDIPEGYSVSREKKERFSLILESASTNQTSMYLCASTGDRAFNSPLHFGNGTRLTVT.

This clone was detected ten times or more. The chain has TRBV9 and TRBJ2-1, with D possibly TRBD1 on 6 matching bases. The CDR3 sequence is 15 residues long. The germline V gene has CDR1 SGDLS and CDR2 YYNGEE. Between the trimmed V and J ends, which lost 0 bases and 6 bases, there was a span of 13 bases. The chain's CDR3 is CASSVVGGRGNEQFF. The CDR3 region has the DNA TGTGCCAGCAGCGTAGTTGGGGGCCGGGGCAATGAGCAGTTCTTC.

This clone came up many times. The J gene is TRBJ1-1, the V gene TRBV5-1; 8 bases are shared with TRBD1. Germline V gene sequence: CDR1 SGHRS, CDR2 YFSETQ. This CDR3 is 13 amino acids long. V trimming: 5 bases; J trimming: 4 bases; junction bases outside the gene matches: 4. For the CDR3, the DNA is TGCGCCAGCAGGCAGGGGGCATTCACTGAAGCTTTCTTT. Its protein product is CASRQGAFTEAFF. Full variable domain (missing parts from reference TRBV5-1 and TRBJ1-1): KAGVTQTPRYLIKTRGQQVTLSCSPISGHRSVSWYQQTPGQGLQFLFEYFSETQRNKGNFPGRFSGRQFSNSRSEMNVSTLELGDSALYLCASRQGAFTEAFFGQGTRLTVV.

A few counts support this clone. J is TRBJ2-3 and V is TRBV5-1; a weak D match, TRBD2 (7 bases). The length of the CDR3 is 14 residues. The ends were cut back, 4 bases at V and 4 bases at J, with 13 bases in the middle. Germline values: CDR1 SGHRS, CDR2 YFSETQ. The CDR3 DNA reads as TGCGCCAGCAGCGGCGGCGGGGGCGCAGATACGCAGTATTTT. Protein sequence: CASSGGGGADTQYF.

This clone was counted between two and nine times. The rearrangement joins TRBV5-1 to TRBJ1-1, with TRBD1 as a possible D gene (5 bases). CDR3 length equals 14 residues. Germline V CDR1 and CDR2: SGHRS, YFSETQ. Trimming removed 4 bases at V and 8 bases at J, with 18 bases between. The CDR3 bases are TGCGCCAGCAGCATAGAGGCTGGGGGGTCCGAAGCTTTCTTT. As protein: CASSIEAGGSEAFF.

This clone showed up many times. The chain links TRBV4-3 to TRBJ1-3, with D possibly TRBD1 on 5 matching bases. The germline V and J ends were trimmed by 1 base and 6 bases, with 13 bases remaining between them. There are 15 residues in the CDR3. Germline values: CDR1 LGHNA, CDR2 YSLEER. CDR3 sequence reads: CASSQGEIRENTIYF. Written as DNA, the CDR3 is TGCGCCAGCAGCCAAGGAGAGATCAGGGAAAACACCATATATTTT.

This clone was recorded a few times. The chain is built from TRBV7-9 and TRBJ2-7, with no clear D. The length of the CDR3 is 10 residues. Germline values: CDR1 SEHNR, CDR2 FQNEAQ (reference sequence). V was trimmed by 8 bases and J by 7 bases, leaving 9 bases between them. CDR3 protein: CASAVLEQYF. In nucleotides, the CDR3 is TGTGCCAGCGCGGTCTTGGAGCAGTACTTC.

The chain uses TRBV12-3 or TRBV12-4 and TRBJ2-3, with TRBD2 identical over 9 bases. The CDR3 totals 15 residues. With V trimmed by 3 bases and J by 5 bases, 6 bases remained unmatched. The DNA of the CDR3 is TGTGCCAGCAGTTTTGGCGGGGGGGAGGGAGATACGCAGTATTTT. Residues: CASSFGGGEGDTQYF.

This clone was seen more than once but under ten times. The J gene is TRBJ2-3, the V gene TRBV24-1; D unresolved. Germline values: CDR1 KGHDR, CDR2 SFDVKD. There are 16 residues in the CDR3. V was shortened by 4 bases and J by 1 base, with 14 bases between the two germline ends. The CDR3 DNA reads TGTGCCACCAGTGACAGACCAGGTGACCGCACAGATACGCAGTATTTT. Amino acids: CATSDRPGDRTDTQYF.

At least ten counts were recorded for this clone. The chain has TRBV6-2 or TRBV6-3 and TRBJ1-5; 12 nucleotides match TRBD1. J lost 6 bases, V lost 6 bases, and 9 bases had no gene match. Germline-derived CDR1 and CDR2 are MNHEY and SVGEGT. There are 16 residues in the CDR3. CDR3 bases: TGTGCCAGCAGACCCGGGACAGGGGGCTTGGGTCAGCCCCAGCATTTT. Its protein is CASRPGTGGLGQPQHF.

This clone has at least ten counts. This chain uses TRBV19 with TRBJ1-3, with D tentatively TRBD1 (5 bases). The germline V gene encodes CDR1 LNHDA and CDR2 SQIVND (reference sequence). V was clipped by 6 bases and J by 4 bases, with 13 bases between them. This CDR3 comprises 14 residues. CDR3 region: CASRYGGSGNTIYF. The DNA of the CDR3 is TGTGCCAGTAGATATGGGGGGTCCGGAAACACCATATATTTT.

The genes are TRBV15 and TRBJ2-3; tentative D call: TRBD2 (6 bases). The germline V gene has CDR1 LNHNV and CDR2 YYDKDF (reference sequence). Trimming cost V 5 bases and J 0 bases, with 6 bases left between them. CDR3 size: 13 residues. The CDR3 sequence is CATSRGSTDTQYF. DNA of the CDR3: TGTGCCACCAGCCGGGGGAGCACAGATACGCAGTATTTT.

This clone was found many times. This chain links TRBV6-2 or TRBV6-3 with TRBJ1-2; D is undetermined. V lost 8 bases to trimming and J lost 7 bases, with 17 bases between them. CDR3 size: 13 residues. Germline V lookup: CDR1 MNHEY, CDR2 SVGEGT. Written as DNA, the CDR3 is TGTGCCAGCCAAGAAAATACGGGGTTTGGCTACACCTTC. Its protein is CASQENTGFGYTF.

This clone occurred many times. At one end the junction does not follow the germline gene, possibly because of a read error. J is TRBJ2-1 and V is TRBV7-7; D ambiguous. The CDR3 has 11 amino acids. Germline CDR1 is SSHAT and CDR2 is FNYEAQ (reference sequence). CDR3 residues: CASSSGPEQFF. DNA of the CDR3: TGTGCTAGCAGCTCTGGCCCTGAGCAGTTCTTC.

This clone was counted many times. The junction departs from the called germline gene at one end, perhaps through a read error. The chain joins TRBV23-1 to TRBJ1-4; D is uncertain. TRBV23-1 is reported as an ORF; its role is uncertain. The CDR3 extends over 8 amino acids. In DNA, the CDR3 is TGCGCCAGCAGTCCCCTTTATTTC. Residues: CASSPLYF.

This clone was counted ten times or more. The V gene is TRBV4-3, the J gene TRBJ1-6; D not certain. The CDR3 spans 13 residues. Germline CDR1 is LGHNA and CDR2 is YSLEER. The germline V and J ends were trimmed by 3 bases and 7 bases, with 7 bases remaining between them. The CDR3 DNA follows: TGCGCCAGCAGCCATGAACAGAATTCACCCCTCCACTTT. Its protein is CASSHEQNSPLHF.

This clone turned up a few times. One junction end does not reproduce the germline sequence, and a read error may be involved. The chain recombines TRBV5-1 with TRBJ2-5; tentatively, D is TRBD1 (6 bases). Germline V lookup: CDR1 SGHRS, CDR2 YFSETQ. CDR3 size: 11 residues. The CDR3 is CASSLGQALHF. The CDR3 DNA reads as TGCGCCAGCAGCTTGGGACAGGCCTTACACTTC.